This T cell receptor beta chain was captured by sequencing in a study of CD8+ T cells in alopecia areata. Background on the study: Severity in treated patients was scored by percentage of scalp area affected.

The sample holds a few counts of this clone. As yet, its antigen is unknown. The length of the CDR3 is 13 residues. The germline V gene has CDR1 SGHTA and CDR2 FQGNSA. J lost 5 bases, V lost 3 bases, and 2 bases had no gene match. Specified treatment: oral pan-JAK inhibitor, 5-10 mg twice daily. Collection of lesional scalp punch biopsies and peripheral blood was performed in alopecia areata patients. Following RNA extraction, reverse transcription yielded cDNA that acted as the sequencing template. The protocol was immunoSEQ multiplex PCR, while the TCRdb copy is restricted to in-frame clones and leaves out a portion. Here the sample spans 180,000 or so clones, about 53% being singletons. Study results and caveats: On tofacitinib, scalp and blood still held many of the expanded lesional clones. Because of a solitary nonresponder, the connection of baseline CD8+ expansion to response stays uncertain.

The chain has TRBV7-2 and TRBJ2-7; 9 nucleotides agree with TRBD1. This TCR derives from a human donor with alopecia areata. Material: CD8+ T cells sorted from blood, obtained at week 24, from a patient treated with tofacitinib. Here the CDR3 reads CASSLGQGHEQYF. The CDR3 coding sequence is TGTGCCAGCAGCTTGGGACAGGGCCACGAGCAGTACTTC.